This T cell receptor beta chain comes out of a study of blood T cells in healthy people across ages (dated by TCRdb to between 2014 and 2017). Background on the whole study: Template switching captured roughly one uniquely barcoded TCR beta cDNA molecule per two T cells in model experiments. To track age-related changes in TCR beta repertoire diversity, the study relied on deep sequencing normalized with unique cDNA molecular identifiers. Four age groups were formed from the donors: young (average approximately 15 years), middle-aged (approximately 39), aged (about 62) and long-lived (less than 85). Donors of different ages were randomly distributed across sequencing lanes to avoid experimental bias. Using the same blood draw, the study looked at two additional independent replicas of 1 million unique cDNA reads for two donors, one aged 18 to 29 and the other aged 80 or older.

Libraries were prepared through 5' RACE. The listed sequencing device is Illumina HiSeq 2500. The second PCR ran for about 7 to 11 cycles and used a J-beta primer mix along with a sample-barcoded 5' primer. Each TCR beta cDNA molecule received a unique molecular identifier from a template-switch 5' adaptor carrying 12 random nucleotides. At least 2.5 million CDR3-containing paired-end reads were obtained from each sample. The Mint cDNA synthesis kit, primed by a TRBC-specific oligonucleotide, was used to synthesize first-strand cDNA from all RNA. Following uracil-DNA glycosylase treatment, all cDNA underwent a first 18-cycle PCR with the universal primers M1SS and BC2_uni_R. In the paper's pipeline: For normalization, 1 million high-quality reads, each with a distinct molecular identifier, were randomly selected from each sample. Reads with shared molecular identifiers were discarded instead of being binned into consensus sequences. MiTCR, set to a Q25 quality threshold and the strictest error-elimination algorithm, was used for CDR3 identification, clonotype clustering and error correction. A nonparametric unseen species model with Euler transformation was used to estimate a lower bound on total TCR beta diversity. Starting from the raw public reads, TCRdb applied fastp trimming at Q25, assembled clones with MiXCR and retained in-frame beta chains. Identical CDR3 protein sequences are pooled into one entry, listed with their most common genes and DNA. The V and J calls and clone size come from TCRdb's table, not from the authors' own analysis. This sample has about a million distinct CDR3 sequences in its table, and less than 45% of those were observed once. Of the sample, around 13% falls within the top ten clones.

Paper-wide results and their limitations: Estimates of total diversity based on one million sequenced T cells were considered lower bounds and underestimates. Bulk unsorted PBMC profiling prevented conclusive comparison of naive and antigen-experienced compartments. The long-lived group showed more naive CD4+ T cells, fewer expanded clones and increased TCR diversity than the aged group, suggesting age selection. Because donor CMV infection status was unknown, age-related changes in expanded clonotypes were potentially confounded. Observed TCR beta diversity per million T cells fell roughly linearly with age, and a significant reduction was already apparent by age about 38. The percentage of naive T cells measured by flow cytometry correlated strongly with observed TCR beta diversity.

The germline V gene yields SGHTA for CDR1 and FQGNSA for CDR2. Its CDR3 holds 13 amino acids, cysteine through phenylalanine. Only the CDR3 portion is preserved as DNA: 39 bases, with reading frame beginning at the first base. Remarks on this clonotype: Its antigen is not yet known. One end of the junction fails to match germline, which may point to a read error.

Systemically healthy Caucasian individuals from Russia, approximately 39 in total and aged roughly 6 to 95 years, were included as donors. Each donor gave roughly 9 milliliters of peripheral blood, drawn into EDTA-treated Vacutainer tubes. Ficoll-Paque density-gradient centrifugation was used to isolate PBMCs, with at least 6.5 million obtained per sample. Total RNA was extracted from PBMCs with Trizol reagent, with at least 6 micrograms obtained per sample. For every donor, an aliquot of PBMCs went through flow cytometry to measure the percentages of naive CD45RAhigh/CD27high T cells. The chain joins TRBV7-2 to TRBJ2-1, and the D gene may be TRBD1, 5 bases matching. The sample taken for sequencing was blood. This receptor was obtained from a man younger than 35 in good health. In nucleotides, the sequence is TGTGCCAGCAGCTCCACCCCAACAGGCGAGCGGTTCTTC. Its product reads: CASSSTPTGERFF. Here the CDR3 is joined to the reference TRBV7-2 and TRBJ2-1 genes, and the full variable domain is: GAGVSQSPSNKVTEKGKDVELRCDPISGHTALYWYRQSLGQGLEFLIYFQGNSAPDKSGLPSDRFSAERTGGSVSTLTIQRTQQEDSAVYLCASSSTPTGERFFGPGTRLTVL.